The 30 T cell receptor beta chains below all came from one sample that was sequenced in a study of post-analysis software for immune sequencing data. Tagging with unique molecular identifiers was a feature of the TCR beta cDNA libraries. TCRdb independently ran MiXCR on the PCR reads; one entry per CDR3 protein. The sample holds about 810,000 distinct CDR3 sequences; about 57% are singletons and the top ten take approximately 4.3%. Whole-study results and caveats: In patients, TRBV5-6, TRBV5-1 and TRBV20-1 belonged to five TRBV segments found more frequently than in controls.

Which antigens these TCRs recognize remains unknown. Specimen: blood. The source of these receptors is a girl aged 10 to 17 with multiple sclerosis.

The genes are TRBV4-2 and TRBJ1-2; D perhaps matches TRBD1 (6 bases). Germline-derived CDR1 and CDR2 are LGHNA and YNFKEQ. V was trimmed by 0 bases and J by 5 bases, leaving 13 bases between them. The CDR3 extends over 15 amino acids. In nucleotides, the CDR3 is TGTGCCAGCAGCCAAGACGGCAGGGGAGAGTATGGCTACACCTTC. It is translated as CASSQDGRGEYGYTF.

The chain is built from TRBV6-1 and TRBJ2-4; 10 bases align to TRBD1. There are 17 residues in the CDR3. The V and J ends lost 6 bases and 9 bases, in that order; junction bases with no gene match: 17. CDR1 MNHNS and CDR2 SASEGT come from the germline V gene. The CDR3 here is CASSTLDRGETIGIQYF. The DNA for the CDR3 is TGTGCCAGCAGCACCCTGGACAGGGGGGAAACAATCGGCATTCAGTACTTC.

The chain employs TRBV7-9 and TRBJ2-6; D unresolved. CDR3 length: 15 residues. V lost 2 bases and J lost 0, with 5 bases in between. CDR1 is SEHNR, CDR2 FQNEAQ, per germline (reference sequence). Here the CDR3 DNA reads TGTGCCAGCAGCTTATGGCCCTCTGGGGCCAACGTCCTGACTTTC. This gives the protein CASSLWPSGANVLTF.

This clonotype was found a few times. The chain links TRBV29-1 to TRBJ2-5; D possibly corresponds to TRBD1 (6 bases). Germline V gene data show CDR1 as SQVTM and CDR2 as ANQGSEA. The ends were cut back, 5 bases at V and 4 bases at J, with 17 bases in the middle. The CDR3 loop spans 14 amino acids. CDR3 region: CSVTPTGTGETQYF. The CDR3 nucleotides are TGCAGCGTTACACCTACAGGGACGGGAGAGACCCAGTACTTC.

The chain is built from TRBV6-5 and TRBJ2-7, with 7 bases lining up with TRBD1. The ends lost 7 bases at V and 5 bases at J; junction bases unmatched: 11. The CDR3 has 14 residues. Germline lookup yields CDR1 MNHEY and CDR2 SVGAGI. CDR3 loop: CASKFSDRVNEQYF. CDR3 coding DNA: TGTGCCAGCAAATTCTCTGACAGGGTCAACGAGCAGTACTTC.

The chain is built from TRBV3-1 and TRBJ2-7; unclear D gene. V was clipped by 4 bases and J by 4 bases, with 8 bases between them. Germline-derived CDR1 and CDR2 are LGHDT and YNNKEL (reference sequence). This CDR3 contains 12 residues. As DNA, the CDR3 is TGTGCCAGCAGCCCCTGGCGGTACGAGCAGTACTTC. Residues: CASSPWRYEQYF.

This clonotype was seen more than once but under ten times. V usage is TRBV12-5 and J usage is TRBJ2-3; tentatively, D is TRBD1 (6 bases). This CDR3 contains 17 residues. The V gene lost 0 bases and the J gene lost 5 bases, with 18 bases spanning the gap. CDR1 LGHNT and CDR2 FRNRAP come from the germline V gene. The CDR3 coding sequence is TGTGCTAGTGGTTTGGTACTTGCCAGGGGAGTACGAGATACGCAGTATTTT. Translating it yields CASGLVLARGVRDTQYF.

This clonotype turned up a few times. V gene TRBV20-1 combines with J gene TRBJ2-6; D might be TRBD1 (6 bases). Per germline, CDR1 DFQATT and CDR2 SNEGSKA (reference sequence). The CDR3 has 13 amino acids. The ends were cut back, 5 bases at V and 3 bases at J, with 8 bases in the middle. The CDR3 spells CSAPQGGANVLTF. CDR3 coding DNA: TGCAGTGCTCCACAGGGTGGGGCCAACGTCCTGACTTTC.

This clonotype came up a few times. The CDR3 sequence is CASSPDSDEQFF. The CDR3 DNA reads TGTGCCAGCTCACCTGACAGCGATGAGCAGTTCTTC. The gene calls are TRBV18 and TRBJ2-1, with TRBD1 as a possible D gene (5 bases). The germline V and J ends were trimmed by 3 bases and 8 bases, with 8 bases remaining between them. CDR3 size: 12 residues. CDR1 KGHSH and CDR2 LQKENI come from the germline V gene.

This chain connects TRBV10-3 to TRBJ1-1; D unresolved. This CDR3 has 15 residues. The germline CDR1 and CDR2 sequences are ENHRY and SYGVKD. Between the trimmed V and J ends, which lost 2 bases and 4 bases, there was a span of 14 bases. DNA for the CDR3: TGTGCCATCAGTGAGGGTTCCGGAAGGGCCACTGAAGCTTTCTTT. Protein sequence: CAISEGSGRATEAFF.

The chain recombines TRBV6-4 with TRBJ2-3; D is undetermined. CDR1 is MRHNA, CDR2 SNTAGT, per germline. V was trimmed by 4 bases and J by 0 bases, leaving 8 bases between them. The CDR3 runs to 14 residues. The CDR3 DNA is TGTGCCAGCAGTGTTTCGGAAAGCACAGATACGCAGTATTTT. Translation gives CASSVSESTDTQYF.

The CDR3 spells CASSPRLAVGGANVLTF. The CDR3 DNA reads TGTGCCAGCAGCCCTCGGCTAGCGGTGGGCGGGGCCAACGTCCTGACTTTC. The chain is built from TRBV7-2 and TRBJ2-6, with 7 bases fitting TRBD2. V lost 5 bases to trimming and J lost 4 bases; unmatched junction nucleotides: 11. The CDR3 contains 17 residues. Germline V CDR1 and CDR2: SGHTA, FQGNSA. Full variable domain (outside the CDR3, taken from reference TRBV7-2 and TRBJ2-6): GAGVSQSPSNKVTEKGKDVELRCDPISGHTALYWYRQSLGQGLEFLIYFQGNSAPDKSGLPSDRFSAERTGGSVSTLTIQRTQQEDSAVYLCASSPRLAVGGANVLTFGAGSRLTVL.

The chain links TRBV4-1 to TRBJ1-5; D not certain. CDR3 length: 17 residues. Germline assignment: CDR1 MGHRA and CDR2 YSYEKL. The V end was cut by 4 bases, the J end by 0 bases, with 16 bases between. The CDR3 is CASSLLLGLSSNQPQHF. In DNA, the CDR3 is TGCGCCAGCAGCCTCCTCCTCGGGTTAAGTAGCAATCAGCCCCAGCATTTT.

This clonotype has only a few counts. The chain recombines TRBV6-5 with TRBJ1-1, with TRBD1 matching over 8 bases. V gave up 6 bases and J gave up 6 bases; unmatched junction bases: 9. In germline, CDR1 is MNHEY, CDR2 SVGAGI. The length of the CDR3 is 14 residues. CDR3 residues: CASSRQGPLAEAFF. CDR3 bases: TGTGCCAGCAGCAGACAGGGGCCCCTAGCTGAAGCTTTCTTT.

The V call is TRBV29-1, the J call TRBJ2-1; 10 bases fit TRBD2. Germline V CDR1 and CDR2: SQVTM, ANQGSEA. With 7 bases clipped from V and 6 bases from J, the junction kept 15 bases outside the gene matches. The CDR3 totals 16 residues. CDR3 sequence reads: CSAEGTSGRDPNEQFF. For the CDR3, the DNA is TGCAGCGCAGAAGGGACGAGCGGGAGGGACCCCAATGAGCAGTTCTTC.

The chain joins TRBV12-3 or TRBV12-4 to TRBJ2-3; D gene uncertain. CDR3 length: 15 residues. Trimming pared 6 bases from V and 6 bases from J, leaving 19 bases between. The CDR3 nucleotides are TGTGCCAGCAGCTTGGGGTCCTATCCTGGGGATACGCAGTATTTT. Its protein product is CASSLGSYPGDTQYF.

This clonotype was detected only a few times. This chain links TRBV29-1 with TRBJ1-2, with 7 positions matching TRBD1. CDR1 and CDR2 from the germline V gene are SQVTM and ANQGSEA. Losses at the gene ends were 3 bases for V and 7 bases for J; bases not matched to a gene: 14. CDR3 size: 15 residues. As DNA, the CDR3 is TGCAGCGTTGACCTCGTAAAACAGGGGTTGGCTGGCTACACCTTC. Residues: CSVDLVKQGLAGYTF.

This clonotype was found a few times. The J gene is TRBJ2-1, the V gene TRBV29-1; weak D call: TRBD2 (6 bases). Looked up from germline, CDR1 is SQVTM and CDR2 is ANQGSEA. The V gene lost 3 bases and the J gene lost 6 bases, with 15 bases spanning the gap. The CDR3 covers 14 residues. The CDR3 DNA is TGCAGCGTTGAGGTTCCGGGAGCGGGCAATGAGCAGTTCTTC. Protein product: CSVEVPGAGNEQFF.

The chain combines TRBV12-3 or TRBV12-4 with TRBJ2-7; 7 bases are shared with TRBD2. V lost 4 bases and J lost 4; bases outside the gene matches: 13. CDR3 length: 16 residues. The DNA for the CDR3 is TGTGCCAGCAGTTCGGGTGGCGGGAGAGGAGCTTACGAGCAGTACTTC. It is translated as CASSSGGGRGAYEQYF.

In its sample, this clonotype was seen a few times. The rearrangement links TRBV29-1 to TRBJ1-6, with D possibly being TRBD1 (6 bases). Deletions cut 5 bases from V and 6 bases from J, with 11 bases between. Germline CDR1 and CDR2: SQVTM and ANQGSEA. The CDR3 totals 13 residues. DNA for the CDR3: TGCAGCGTTCGGACAGAAATTAATTCACCCCTCCACTTT. This gives the protein CSVRTEINSPLHF.

The chain carries TRBV3-1 and TRBJ2-3; 8 positions agree with TRBD1. Germline-derived CDR1 and CDR2 are LGHDT and YNNKEL (reference sequence). The ends lost 0 bases at V and 2 bases at J; junction bases unmatched: 4. This CDR3 is 16 amino acids long. CDR3 bases: TGTGCCAGCAGCCAAGACCGACAGGGGAACACAGATACGCAGTATTTT. Its protein is CASSQDRQGNTDTQYF.

The table lists this clonotype with a few counts. J is TRBJ1-5 and V is TRBV12-3 or TRBV12-4; a possible D gene is TRBD1 (5 bases). This CDR3 contains 12 residues. Trimming stripped 6 bases from V and 6 bases from J, with 9 bases between. The CDR3 loop reads CASRVGGQPQHF. The CDR3 bases are TGTGCCAGCAGGGTGGGGGGTCAGCCCCAGCATTTT.

This clonotype showed up just once. The rearrangement uses TRBV12-3 or TRBV12-4 and TRBJ2-1; D perhaps matches TRBD1 (5 bases). The ends were cut back, 6 bases at V and 0 bases at J, with 9 bases in the middle. The CDR3 loop spans 14 amino acids. The CDR3 DNA reads TGTGCCAGCAGCGACAGTAGCTCCTACAATGAGCAGTTCTTC. It codes for CASSDSSSYNEQFF.

This chain joins TRBV20-1 and TRBJ2-6; D is perhaps TRBD1 (5 bases). The CDR3 length is 14 residues. V dropped 3 bases and J dropped 0 bases, with 6 bases sitting between them. Germline V gives CDR1 DFQATT, CDR2 SNEGSKA (reference sequence). CDR3 DNA sequence: TGCAGTGCTAGGGACAACTCTGGGGCCAACGTCCTGACTTTC. Its translation is CSARDNSGANVLTF.

The rearrangement links TRBV29-1 to TRBJ2-1; D is perhaps TRBD2 (5 bases). From germline, CDR1 is SQVTM and CDR2 ANQGSEA. Trimming cost V 3 bases and J 9 bases, with 24 bases left between them. CDR3 length: 16 residues. As DNA, the CDR3 is TGCAGCGTTGACCCTTTACTTGAGGGCTCCTCCAGTGAGCAGTTCTTC. Translation gives CSVDPLLEGSSSEQFF.

This chain uses TRBV4-1 with TRBJ2-1; 11 bases map to TRBD2. The tail of the sequence fits TRBJ2-7 better, so the J call may be wrong. The CDR3 consists of 17 residues. Germline CDR1 MGHRA, CDR2 YSYEKL. The DNA for the CDR3 is TGCGCCAGCAGCCAACCGTTCATAGCGGGAGGGCCGGACGAGCAGTACTTC. This gives the protein CASSQPFIAGGPDEQYF.

This clonotype was seen more than once but under ten times. V and J are TRBV6-5 and TRBJ2-7; 9 bases fit TRBD1. CDR3 length equals 15 residues. V lost 6 bases, J lost 1 base, and 7 bases stayed unmatched. From germline, CDR1 is MNHEY and CDR2 SVGAGI. CDR3 amino acids: CASRRTGGSSYEQYF. The CDR3 region has the DNA TGTGCCAGCAGGCGAACAGGGGGCAGTTCCTACGAGCAGTACTTC.

This rearrangement joins TRBV20-1 to TRBJ2-1; 7 bases agree with TRBD1. The CDR3 is 16 residues long. J lost 0 bases, V lost 7 bases, and 12 bases had no gene match. The germline CDR1 and CDR2 sequences are DFQATT and SNEGSKA (reference sequence). CDR3 bases: TGCAGTGGCTCTCCACTCAGGGGGTACTCCTACAATGAGCAGTTCTTC. Protein: CSGSPLRGYSYNEQFF.

The chain employs TRBV4-1 and TRBJ2-7; TRBD2 aligns across 12 bases. Germline V lookup: CDR1 MGHRA, CDR2 YSYEKL. The CDR3 extends over 18 amino acids. V was clipped by 0 bases and J by 1 base; unmatched bases: 7. The CDR3 DNA sequence: TGCGCCAGCAGCCAAGATCCCACTAGCGGGAGGCAGTCCTACGAGCAGTACTTC. This sequence encodes CASSQDPTSGRQSYEQYF.

V gene TRBV6-1 combines with J gene TRBJ1-2; 8 bases line up with TRBD1. This CDR3 contains 12 residues. V shed 8 bases, J shed 4 bases, and the junction held 3 bases outside the gene matches. Germline loops: CDR1 MNHNS, CDR2 SASEGT. CDR3 amino acids: CASGGTGYGYTF. The CDR3, as DNA: TGTGCCAGCGGAGGGACAGGCTATGGCTACACCTTC.